This T cell receptor beta chain appears in the sequencing data of a study of blood T cell repertoires in COVID-19. The germline V gene encodes CDR1 SEHNR and CDR2 FQNEAQ (reference sequence). V gave up 3 bases and J gave up 9 bases, with 15 bases separating them. This CDR3 is built from 14 residues. Clones were sequenced by immunoSEQ multiplex PCR, and TCRdb holds only the in-frame ones, with some missing. The sample has some 150,000 clones, more than 70% seen once; the top ten hold about 1.6%. This clonotype was obtained from a human donor in a cohort sampled during active COVID-19. The gene calls are TRBV7-9 and TRBJ2-4; the D gene is possibly TRBD2 (6 bases). Sequenced sample: peripheral blood. The chain's CDR3 is CASSFAVVGGIQYF. CDR3 DNA sequence: TGTGCCAGCAGCTTCGCGGTGGTGGGGGGCATTCAGTACTTC.